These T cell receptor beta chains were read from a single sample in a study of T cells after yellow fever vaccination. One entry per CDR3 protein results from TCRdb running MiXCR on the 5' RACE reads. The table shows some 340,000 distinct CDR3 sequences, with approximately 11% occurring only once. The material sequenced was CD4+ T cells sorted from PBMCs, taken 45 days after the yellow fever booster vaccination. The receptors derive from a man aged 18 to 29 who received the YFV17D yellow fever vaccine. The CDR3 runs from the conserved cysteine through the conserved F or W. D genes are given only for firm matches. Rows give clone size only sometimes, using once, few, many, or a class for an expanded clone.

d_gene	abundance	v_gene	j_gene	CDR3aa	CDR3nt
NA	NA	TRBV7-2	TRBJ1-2	CASSYRNWQINYGYTF	TGTGCCAGCAGCTACAGAAATTGGCAGATCAACTATGGCTACACCTTC
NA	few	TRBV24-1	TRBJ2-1	CATSDPFGEQFF	TGTGCCACCAGTGATCCCTTCGGTGAGCAGTTCTTC
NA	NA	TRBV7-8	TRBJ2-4	CASSLGPGGSVAKNIQYF	TGTGCCAGCAGCTTAGGGCCAGGGGGGAGTGTTGCCAAAAACATTCAGTACTTC
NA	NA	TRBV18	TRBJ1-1	CASSPPTGPLQNTEAFF	TGTGCCAGCTCACCACCGACTGGACCGTTACAGAACACTGAAGCTTTCTTT
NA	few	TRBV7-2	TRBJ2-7	CASSLVGGGRSYEQYF	TGTGCCAGCAGCTTAGTGGGCGGGGGCCGCTCCTACGAGCAGTACTTC
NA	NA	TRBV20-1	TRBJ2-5	CSARDLTSIETQYF	TGCAGTGCTAGAGATCTAACTAGCATAGAGACCCAGTACTTC
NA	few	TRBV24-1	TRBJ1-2	CATSDRTANYGYTF	TGTGCCACCAGTGACCGGACGGCCAACTATGGCTACACCTTC
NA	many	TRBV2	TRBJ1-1	CASTLSENTEAFF	TGTGCCAGCACCCTGAGTGAGAACACTGAAGCTTTCTTT
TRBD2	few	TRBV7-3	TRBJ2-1	CASSPYSGGDYNEQFF	TGTGCCAGCAGCCCTTATAGCGGGGGGGATTACAATGAGCAGTTCTTC
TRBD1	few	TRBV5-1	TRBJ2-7	CASSPMPPGQGYSYEQYF	TGCGCCAGCAGCCCCATGCCCCCAGGACAGGGATACTCCTACGAGCAGTACTTC
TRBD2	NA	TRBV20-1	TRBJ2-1	CSASPLAGALNEQFF	TGCAGTGCTAGTCCACTAGCGGGGGCCCTAAATGAGCAGTTCTTC
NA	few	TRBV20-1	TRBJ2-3	CSARWASLRDTQYF	TGCAGCGCCCGATGGGCAAGCCTCAGGGATACGCAGTATTTT
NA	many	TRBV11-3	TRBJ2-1	CASSLEGAYNEQFF	TGTGCCAGCAGCTTAGAGGGGGCTTACAATGAGCAGTTCTTC
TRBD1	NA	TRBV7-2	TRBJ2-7	CASSQPGQGVREQYF	TGTGCCAGCAGCCAGCCGGGACAGGGAGTGAGAGAGCAGTACTTC
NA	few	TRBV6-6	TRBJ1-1	CASSYWASNTEAFF	TGTGCCAGCAGTTACTGGGCATCGAACACTGAAGCTTTCTTT
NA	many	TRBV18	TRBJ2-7	CASSPTADSTYEQYF	TGTGCCAGCTCACCTACAGCGGACAGTACCTACGAGCAGTACTTC
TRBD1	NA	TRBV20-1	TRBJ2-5	CSAPAGTGRQETQYF	TGCAGTGCTCCCGCCGGGACAGGGCGACAAGAGACCCAGTACTTC
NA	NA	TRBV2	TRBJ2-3	CASSAVGVNTDTQYF	TGTGCCAGCAGCGCCGTTGGGGTTAACACAGATACGCAGTATTTT
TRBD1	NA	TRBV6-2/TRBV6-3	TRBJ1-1	CASSPDRGLNTEAFF	TGTGCCAGCAGTCCCGACAGGGGCTTGAACACTGAAGCTTTCTTT
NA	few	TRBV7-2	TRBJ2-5	CASSSSGTQYF	TGTGCCAGCAGCTCCTCGGGTACCCAGTACTTC
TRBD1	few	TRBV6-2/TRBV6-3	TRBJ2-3	CASSTTPGQGGADTQYF	TGTGCCAGCAGTACTACGCCGGGACAGGGTGGTGCAGATACGCAGTATTTT
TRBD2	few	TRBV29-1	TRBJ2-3	CSVVGGSTDTQYF	TGCAGCGTTGTGGGGGGGAGCACAGATACGCAGTATTTT
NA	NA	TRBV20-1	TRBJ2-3	CSARKPITSTDTQYF	TGCAGTGCTCGTAAGCCGATCACTAGCACAGATACGCAGTATTTT
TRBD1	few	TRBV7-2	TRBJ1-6	CASSIDRGYSPLHF	TGTGCCAGCAGCATAGACAGGGGGTACTCACCCCTCCACTTT
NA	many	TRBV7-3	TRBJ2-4	CASSLTGGRNIQYF	TGTGCCAGCAGCTTAACGGGGGGGCGAAACATTCAGTACTTC
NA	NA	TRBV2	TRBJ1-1	CASSEPGLWQGFTEAFF	TGTGCCAGCAGTGAACCAGGTTTGTGGCAGGGATTCACTGAAGCTTTCTTT
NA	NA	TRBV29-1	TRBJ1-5	CSVEVTHRGSQHF	TGCAGCGTTGAAGTAACTCACCGGGGGTCCCAGCATTTT
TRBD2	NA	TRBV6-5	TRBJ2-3	CATSGRAYTDTQYF	TGTGCCACCAGTGGGAGGGCATACACAGATACGCAGTATTTT
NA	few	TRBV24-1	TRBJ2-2	CATSEGLPKRVGELFF	TGTGCCACCAGTGAGGGACTCCCAAAGCGCGTCGGGGAGCTGTTTTTT
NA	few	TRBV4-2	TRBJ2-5	CASSQDPTGETQYF	TGTGCCAGCAGCCAAGATCCGACAGGAGAGACCCAGTACTTC
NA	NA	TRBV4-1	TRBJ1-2	CASSQVRGGYTF	TGCGCCAGCAGCCAAGTAAGGGGAGGCTACACCTTC
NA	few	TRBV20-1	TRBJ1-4	CSARDTRAPAKLFF	TGCAGTGCTAGAGATACCAGAGCGCCTGCAAAACTGTTTTTT
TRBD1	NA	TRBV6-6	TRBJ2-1	CASSGAGTGYNEQFF	TGTGCCAGCAGTGGGGCCGGGACAGGCTACAATGAGCAGTTCTTC
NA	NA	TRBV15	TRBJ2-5	CATSRDLGFSQETQYF	TGTGCCACCAGCAGAGATCTAGGGTTCTCCCAAGAGACCCAGTACTTC
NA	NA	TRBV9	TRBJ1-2	CASSVGGTHGYTF	TGTGCCAGCAGCGTTGGAGGGACCCATGGCTACACCTTC
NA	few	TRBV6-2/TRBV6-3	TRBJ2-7	CASSPTGIPYYEQYF	TGTGCCAGCAGTCCCACAGGGATCCCCTACTACGAGCAGTACTTC
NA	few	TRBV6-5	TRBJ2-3	CASSPTYRGEDTQYF	TGTGCCAGCAGTCCTACCTATCGAGGTGAAGATACGCAGTATTTT
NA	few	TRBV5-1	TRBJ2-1	CASRANYNEQFF	TGCGCCAGCAGGGCCAACTACAATGAGCAGTTCTTC
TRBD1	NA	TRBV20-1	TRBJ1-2	CSARDPRGNYGYTF	TGCAGTGCTAGAGATCCCAGGGGGAACTATGGCTACACCTTC
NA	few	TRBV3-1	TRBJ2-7	CASSQDEARAFYF	TGTGCCAGCAGCCAAGACGAGGCCAGGGCTTTCTACTTC
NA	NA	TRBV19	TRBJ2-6	CASSGTGLSGANVLTF	TGTGCCAGTAGTGGTACAGGACTCTCTGGGGCCAACGTCCTGACTTTC
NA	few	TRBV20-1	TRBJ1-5	CSASNPWGNQPQHF	TGCAGTGCTAGTAATCCGTGGGGCAATCAGCCCCAGCATTTT
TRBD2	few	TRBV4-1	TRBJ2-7	CASSQGSGGASYEQYF	TGCGCCAGCAGCCAGGGTAGCGGGGGGGCCTCATACGAGCAGTACTTC
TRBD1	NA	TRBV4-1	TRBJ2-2	CASSQEQGARTGELFF	TGCGCCAGCAGCCAGGAGCAGGGGGCACGCACCGGGGAGCTGTTTTTT
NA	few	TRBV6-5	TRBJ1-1	CASSYEGRNTEAFF	TGTGCCAGCAGTTACGAAGGGCGGAACACTGAAGCTTTCTTT
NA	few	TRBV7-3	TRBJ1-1	CASRGIRNRAGEAFF	TGTGCCAGCAGGGGGATCAGGAACCGGGCCGGTGAAGCTTTCTTT
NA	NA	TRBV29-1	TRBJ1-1	CSVPHGYEAFF	TGCAGCGTCCCCCATGGATATGAAGCTTTCTTT
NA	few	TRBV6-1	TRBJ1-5	CASSESRQPQHF	TGTGCCAGCAGTGAGTCTCGTCAGCCCCAGCATTTT
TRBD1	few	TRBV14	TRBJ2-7	CASSPGQGEEQYF	TGTGCCAGCAGCCCGGGACAGGGCGAGGAGCAGTACTTC